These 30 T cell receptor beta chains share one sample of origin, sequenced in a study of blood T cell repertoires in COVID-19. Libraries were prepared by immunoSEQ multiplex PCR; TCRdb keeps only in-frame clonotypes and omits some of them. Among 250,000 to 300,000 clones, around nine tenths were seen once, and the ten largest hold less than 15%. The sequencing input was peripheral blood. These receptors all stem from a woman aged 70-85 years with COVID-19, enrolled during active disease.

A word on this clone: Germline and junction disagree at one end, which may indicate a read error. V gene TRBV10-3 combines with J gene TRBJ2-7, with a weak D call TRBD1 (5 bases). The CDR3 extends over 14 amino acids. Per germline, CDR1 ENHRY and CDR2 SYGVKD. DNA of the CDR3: TGTGCTATCAACCCAGGGCACAACCCATACGAGCAGTACTTC. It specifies CAINPGHNPYEQYF.

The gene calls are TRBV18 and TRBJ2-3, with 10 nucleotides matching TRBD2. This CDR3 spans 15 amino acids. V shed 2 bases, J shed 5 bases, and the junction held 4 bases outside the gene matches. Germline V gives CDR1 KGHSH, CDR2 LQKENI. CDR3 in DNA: TGTGCCAGCTCACCAACTAGCGGGGTAGAAGATACGCAGTATTTT. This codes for CASSPTSGVEDTQYF.

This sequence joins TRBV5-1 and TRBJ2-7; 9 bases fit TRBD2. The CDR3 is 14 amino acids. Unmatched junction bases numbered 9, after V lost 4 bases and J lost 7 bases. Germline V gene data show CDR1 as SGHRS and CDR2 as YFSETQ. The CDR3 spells CASSLSGGYVEQYF. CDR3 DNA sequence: TGCGCCAGCAGCCTTAGCGGGGGTTACGTAGAGCAGTACTTC.

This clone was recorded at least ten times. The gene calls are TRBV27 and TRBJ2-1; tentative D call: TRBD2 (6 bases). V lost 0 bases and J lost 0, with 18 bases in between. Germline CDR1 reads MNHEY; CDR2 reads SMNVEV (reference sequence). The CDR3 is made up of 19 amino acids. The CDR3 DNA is TGTGCCAGCAGTTTATCTGGGACTGCCCTCAACCCCTCCTACAATGAGCAGTTCTTC. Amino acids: CASSLSGTALNPSYNEQFF.

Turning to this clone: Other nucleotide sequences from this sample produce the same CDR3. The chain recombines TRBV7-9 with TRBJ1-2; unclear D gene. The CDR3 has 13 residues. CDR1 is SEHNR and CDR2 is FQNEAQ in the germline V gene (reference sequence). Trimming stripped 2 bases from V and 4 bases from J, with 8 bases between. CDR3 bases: TGTGCCAGCAGCTTACAATCAGGCTATGGCTACACCTTC. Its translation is CASSLQSGYGYTF.

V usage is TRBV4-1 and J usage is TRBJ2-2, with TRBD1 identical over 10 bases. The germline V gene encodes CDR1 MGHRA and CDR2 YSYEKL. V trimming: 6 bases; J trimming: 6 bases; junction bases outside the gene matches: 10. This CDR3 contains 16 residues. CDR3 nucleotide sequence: TGCGCCAGCAGGCAACCGGGACAGGGGATTGCCGGGGAGCTGTTTTTT. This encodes CASRQPGQGIAGELFF.

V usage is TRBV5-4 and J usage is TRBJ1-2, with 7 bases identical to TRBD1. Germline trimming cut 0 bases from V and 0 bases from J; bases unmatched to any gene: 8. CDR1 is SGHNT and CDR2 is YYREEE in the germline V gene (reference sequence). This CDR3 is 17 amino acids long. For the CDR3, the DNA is TGTGCCAGCAGCTTGGAGGGCCAGGGGGTAGCTAACTATGGCTACACCTTC. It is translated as CASSLEGQGVANYGYTF. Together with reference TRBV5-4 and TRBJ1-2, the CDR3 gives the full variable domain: ETGVTQSPTHLIKTRGQQVTLRCSSQSGHNTVSWYQQALGQGPQFIFQYYREEENGRGNFPPRFSGLQFPNYSSELNVNALELDDSALYLCASSLEGQGVANYGYTFGSGTRLTVV.

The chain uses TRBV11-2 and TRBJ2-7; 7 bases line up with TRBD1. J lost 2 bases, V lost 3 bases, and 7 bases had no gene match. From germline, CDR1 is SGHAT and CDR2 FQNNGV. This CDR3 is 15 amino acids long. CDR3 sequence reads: CASSFQGQVAYEQYF. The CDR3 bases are TGTGCCAGCAGCTTCCAAGGACAGGTTGCCTACGAGCAGTACTTC. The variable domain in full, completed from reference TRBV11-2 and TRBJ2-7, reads EAGVAQSPRYKIIEKRQSVAFWCNPISGHATLYWYQQILGQGPKLLIQFQNNGVVDDSQLPKDRFSAERLKGVDSTLKIQPAKLEDSAVYLCASSFQGQVAYEQYFGPGTRLTVT.

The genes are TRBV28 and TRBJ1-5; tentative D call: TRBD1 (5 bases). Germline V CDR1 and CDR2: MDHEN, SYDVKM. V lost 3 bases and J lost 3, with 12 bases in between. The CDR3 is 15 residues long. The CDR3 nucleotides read TGTGCCAGCAGTTTTCGGCAGGGCAACAATCAGCCCCAGCATTTT. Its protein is CASSFRQGNNQPQHF.

The CDR3 region has the DNA TGTGCCAGCAGTTTATCGGGCAGGGGGCGCGGCTACACCTTC. Its protein product is CASSLSGRGRGYTF. The chain has TRBV27 and TRBJ1-2; 8 positions match TRBD1. This CDR3 region has 14 residues. V was clipped by 0 bases and J by 8 bases; unmatched bases: 5. Germline lookup yields CDR1 MNHEY and CDR2 SMNVEV (reference sequence).

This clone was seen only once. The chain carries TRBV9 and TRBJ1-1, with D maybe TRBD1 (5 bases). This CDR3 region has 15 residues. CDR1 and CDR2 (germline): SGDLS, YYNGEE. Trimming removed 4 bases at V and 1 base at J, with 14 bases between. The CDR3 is CASSPFTGTNTEAFF. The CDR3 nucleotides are TGTGCCAGCAGCCCTTTCACAGGTACGAACACTGAAGCTTTCTTT.

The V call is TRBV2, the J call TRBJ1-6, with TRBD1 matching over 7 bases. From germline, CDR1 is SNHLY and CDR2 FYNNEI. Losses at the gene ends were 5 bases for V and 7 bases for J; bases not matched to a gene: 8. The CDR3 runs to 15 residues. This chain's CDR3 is CASSREGGRNSPLHF. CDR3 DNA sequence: TGTGCCAGCAGTCGGGAAGGGGGCCGGAATTCACCCCTCCACTTT.

The CDR3, as DNA: TGTGCCAGCAGTCTGACACCATATGGCTACACCTTC. Translation: CASSLTPYGYTF. The chain recombines TRBV28 with TRBJ1-2, with D unresolved. The CDR3 covers 12 residues. The germline V gene has CDR1 MDHEN and CDR2 SYDVKM. Trimming left V 5 bases short and J 5 bases short, with 9 bases between.

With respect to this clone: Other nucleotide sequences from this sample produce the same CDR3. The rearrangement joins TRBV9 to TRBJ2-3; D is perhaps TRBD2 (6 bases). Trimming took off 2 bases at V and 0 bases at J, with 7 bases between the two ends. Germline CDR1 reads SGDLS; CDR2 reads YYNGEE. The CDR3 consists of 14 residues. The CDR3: CASSVAGSTDTQYF. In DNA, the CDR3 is TGTGCCAGCAGCGTGGCGGGGAGCACAGATACGCAGTATTTT.

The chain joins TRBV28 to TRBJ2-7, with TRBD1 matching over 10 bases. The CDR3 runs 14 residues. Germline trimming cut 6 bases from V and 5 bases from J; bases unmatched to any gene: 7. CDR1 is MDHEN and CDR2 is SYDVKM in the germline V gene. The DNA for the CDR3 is TGTGCCAGCAGCCCGGGACAGGGGTTTCACGAGCAGTACTTC. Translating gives CASSPGQGFHEQYF. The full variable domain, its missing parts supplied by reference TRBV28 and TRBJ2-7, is DVKVTQSSRYLVKRTGEKVFLECVQDMDHENMFWYRQDPGLGLRLIYFSYDVKMKEKGDIPEGYSVSREKKERFSLILESASTNQTSMYLCASSPGQGFHEQYFGPGTRLTVT.

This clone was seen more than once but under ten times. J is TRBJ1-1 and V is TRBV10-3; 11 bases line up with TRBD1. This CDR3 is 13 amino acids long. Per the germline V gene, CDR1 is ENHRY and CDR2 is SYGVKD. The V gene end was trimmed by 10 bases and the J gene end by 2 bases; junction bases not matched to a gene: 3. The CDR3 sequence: CATGQGANTEAFF. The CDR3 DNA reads TGTGCCACCGGACAGGGGGCTAACACTGAAGCTTTCTTT.

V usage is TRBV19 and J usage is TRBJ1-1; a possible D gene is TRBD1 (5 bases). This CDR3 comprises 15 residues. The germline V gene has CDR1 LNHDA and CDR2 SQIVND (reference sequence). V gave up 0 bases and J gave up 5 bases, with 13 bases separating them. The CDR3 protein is CASSIDLRRATEAFF. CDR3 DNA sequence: TGTGCCAGTAGTATAGATTTGCGCAGGGCAACTGAAGCTTTCTTT.

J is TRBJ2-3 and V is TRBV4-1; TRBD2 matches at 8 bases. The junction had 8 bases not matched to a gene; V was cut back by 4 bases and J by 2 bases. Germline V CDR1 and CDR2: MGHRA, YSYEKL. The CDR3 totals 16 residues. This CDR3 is CASSPRSSGATDTQYF. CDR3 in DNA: TGCGCCAGCAGCCCCCGAAGTAGCGGGGCCACAGATACGCAGTATTTT.

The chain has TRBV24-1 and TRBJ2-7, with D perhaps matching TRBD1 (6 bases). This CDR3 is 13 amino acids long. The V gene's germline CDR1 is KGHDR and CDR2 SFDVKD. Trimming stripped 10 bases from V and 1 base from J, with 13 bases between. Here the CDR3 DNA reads TGTGCCACTTCAGGGGTTAGTTCCTACGAGCAGTACTTC. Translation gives CATSGVSSYEQYF.

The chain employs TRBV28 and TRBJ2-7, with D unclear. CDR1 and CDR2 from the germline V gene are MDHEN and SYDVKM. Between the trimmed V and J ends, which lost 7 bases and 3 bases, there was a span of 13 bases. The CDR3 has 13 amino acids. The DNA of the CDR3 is TGTGCCAGCACCCCCCGAGGTCACTACGAGCAGTACTTC. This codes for CASTPRGHYEQYF. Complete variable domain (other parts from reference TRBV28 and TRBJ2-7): DVKVTQSSRYLVKRTGEKVFLECVQDMDHENMFWYRQDPGLGLRLIYFSYDVKMKEKGDIPEGYSVSREKKERFSLILESASTNQTSMYLCASTPRGHYEQYFGPGTRLTVT.

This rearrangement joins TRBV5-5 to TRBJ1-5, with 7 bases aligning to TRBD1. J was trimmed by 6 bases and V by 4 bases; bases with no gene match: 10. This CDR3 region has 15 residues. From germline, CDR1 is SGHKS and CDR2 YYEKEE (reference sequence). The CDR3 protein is CASSGTTGFGQPQHF. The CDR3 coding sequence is TGTGCCAGCAGCGGGACGACAGGGTTCGGTCAGCCCCAGCATTTT. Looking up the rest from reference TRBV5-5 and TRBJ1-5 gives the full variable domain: DAGVTQSPTHLIKTRGQQVTLRCSPISGHKSVSWYQQVLGQGPQFIFQYYEKEERGRGNFPDRFSARQFPNYSSELNVNALLLGDSALYLCASSGTTGFGQPQHFGDGTRLSIL.

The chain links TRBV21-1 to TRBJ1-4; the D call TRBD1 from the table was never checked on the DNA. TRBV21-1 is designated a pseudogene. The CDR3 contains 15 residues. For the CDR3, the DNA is TGTGCCAGCAGCGTCAGACGGACAGGGGATGAAAAACTGTTTTTT. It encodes CASSVRRTGDEKLFF.

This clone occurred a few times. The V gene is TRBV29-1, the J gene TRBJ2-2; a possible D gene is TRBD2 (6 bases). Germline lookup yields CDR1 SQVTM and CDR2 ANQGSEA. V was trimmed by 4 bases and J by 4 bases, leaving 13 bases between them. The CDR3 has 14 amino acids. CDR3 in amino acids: CSVGSRDLTGELFF. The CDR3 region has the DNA TGCAGCGTTGGGTCGCGGGACCTCACCGGGGAGCTGTTTTTT.

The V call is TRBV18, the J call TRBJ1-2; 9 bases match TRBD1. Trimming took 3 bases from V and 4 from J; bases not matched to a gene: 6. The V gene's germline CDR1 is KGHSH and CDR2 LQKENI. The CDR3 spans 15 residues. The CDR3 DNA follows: TGTGCCAGCTCACCTACAGGGGGCGTAGGCTATGGCTACACCTTC. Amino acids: CASSPTGGVGYGYTF.

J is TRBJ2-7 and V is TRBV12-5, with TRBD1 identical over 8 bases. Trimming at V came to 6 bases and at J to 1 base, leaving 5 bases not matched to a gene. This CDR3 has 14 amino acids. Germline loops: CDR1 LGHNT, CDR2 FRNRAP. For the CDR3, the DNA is TGTGCTAGTGGGGACAGGGTAAAATCCTACGAGCAGTACTTC. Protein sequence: CASGDRVKSYEQYF. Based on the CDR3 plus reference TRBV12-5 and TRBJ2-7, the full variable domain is DARVTQTPRHKVTEMGQEVTMRCQPILGHNTVFWYRQTMMQGLELLAYFRNRAPLDDSGMPKDRFSAEMPDATLATLKIQPSEPRDSAVYFCASGDRVKSYEQYFGPGTRLTVT.

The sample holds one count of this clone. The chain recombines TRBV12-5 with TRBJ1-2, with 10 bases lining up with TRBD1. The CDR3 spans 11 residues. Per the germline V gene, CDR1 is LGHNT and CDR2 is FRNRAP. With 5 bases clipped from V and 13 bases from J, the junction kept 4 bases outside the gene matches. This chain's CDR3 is CASGPGTGVTF. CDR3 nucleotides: TGTGCTAGTGGTCCGGGGACAGGGGTCACCTTC.

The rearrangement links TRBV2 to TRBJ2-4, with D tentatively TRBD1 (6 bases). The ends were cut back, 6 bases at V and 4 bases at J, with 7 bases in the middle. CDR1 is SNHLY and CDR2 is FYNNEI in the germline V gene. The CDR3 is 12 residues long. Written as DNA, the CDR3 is TGTGCCAGCAGGGACAGAAAAAACATTCAGTACTTC. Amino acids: CASRDRKNIQYF.

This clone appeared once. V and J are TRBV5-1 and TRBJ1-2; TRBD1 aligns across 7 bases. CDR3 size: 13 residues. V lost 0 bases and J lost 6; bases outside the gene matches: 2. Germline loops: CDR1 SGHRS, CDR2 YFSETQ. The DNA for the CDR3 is TGCGCCAGCAGCTTGGAAGGGACAGATGGCTACACCTTC. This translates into CASSLEGTDGYTF. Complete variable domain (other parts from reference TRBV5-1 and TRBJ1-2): KAGVTQTPRYLIKTRGQQVTLSCSPISGHRSVSWYQQTPGQGLQFLFEYFSETQRNKGNFPGRFSGRQFSNSRSEMNVSTLELGDSALYLCASSLEGTDGYTFGSGTRLTVV.

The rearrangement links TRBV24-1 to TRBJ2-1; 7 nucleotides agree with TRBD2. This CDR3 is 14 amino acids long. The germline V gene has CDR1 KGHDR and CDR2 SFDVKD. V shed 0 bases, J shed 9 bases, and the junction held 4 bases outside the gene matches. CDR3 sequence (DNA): TGTGCCACCAGTGATTTGCGGGGGGTGGGTGAGCAGTTCTTC. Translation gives CATSDLRGVGEQFF.

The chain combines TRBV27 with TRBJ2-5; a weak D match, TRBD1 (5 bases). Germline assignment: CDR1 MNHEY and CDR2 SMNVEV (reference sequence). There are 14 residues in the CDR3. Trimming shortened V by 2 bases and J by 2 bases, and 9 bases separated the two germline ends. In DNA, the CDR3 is TGTGCCAGCAGTTTAATGGGGCGACAAGAGACCCAGTACTTC. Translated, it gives CASSLMGRQETQYF.